This is a list of T cell receptor beta chains from one sample in a study of shared clonotypes between healthy human individuals. Assay: immunoSEQ multiplex PCR; the TCRdb copy retains only in-frame clones and omits some. The table has about 2.4 million clones, over 85% seen once; the top ten hold approximately 0.35%. Sequencing was done on a sample of naive CD4+ T cells from PBMCs. These receptors all come from a young man in good health. Some clones in this sample may be carry-over from other donors' samples. Each CDR3 is given with its conserved first and last residue. The D gene is left open where the match is weak. A clone size is listed for some rows: how often the clone was seen (once, few, many), or a class if it is expanded.

V gene: TRBV7-3; J gene: TRBJ2-1; D gene: NA; clone size: once; CDR3 DNA: TGTGCCAGCAGCGATGGGGACGCCTACAATGAGCAGTTCTTC; CDR3 protein: CASSDGDAYNEQFF
V gene: TRBV18; J gene: TRBJ2-3; D gene: NA; clone size: NA; CDR3 DNA: TGTGCCAGCTCACCACCGTGGGGGCGGGACCCAGATACGCAGTATTTT; CDR3 protein: CASSPPWGRDPDTQYF
V gene: TRBV6-5; J gene: TRBJ2-2; D gene: TRBD1; clone size: few; CDR3 DNA: TGTGCCAGCAGTTACTCGGGACAGGGGACCGGGGAGCTGTTTTTT; CDR3 protein: CASSYSGQGTGELFF
V gene: TRBV28; J gene: TRBJ2-2; D gene: TRBD1; clone size: NA; CDR3 DNA: TGTGCCAGCAGTTCGGGACAGGGGTACGGGGAGCTGTTTTTT; CDR3 protein: CASSSGQGYGELFF
V gene: TRBV7-9; J gene: TRBJ2-5; D gene: NA; clone size: NA; CDR3 DNA: TGTGCCAGCAGCCCAGGCCCCCAGGGCGGCGAGACCCAGTACTTC; CDR3 protein: CASSPGPQGGETQYF
V gene: TRBV27; J gene: TRBJ2-7; D gene: NA; clone size: NA; CDR3 DNA: TGTGCCAGCAGTCCCCCCCCTTCCTACTCCTACGAGCAGTACTTC; CDR3 protein: CASSPPPSYSYEQYF
V gene: TRBV29-1; J gene: TRBJ1-1; D gene: TRBD1; clone size: NA; CDR3 DNA: TGCAGCGTTGATAGAGGGACAGTGAACACTGAAGCTTTCTTT; CDR3 protein: CSVDRGTVNTEAFF
V gene: TRBV6-5; J gene: TRBJ1-1; D gene: NA; clone size: few; CDR3 DNA: TGTGCCAGCAGTTACTCGCCGACGGTGAACACTGAAGCTTTCTTT; CDR3 protein: CASSYSPTVNTEAFF
V gene: TRBV18; J gene: TRBJ1-5; D gene: TRBD1; clone size: NA; CDR3 DNA: TGTGCCAGCTCACCGGACAGGCGCAATCAGCCCCAGCATTTT; CDR3 protein: CASSPDRRNQPQHF
V gene: TRBV7-2; J gene: TRBJ2-7; D gene: TRBD1; clone size: NA; CDR3 DNA: TGTGCCAGCAGCTTAAGAGGGGGCCGAGGGACAGGGGGCCACGAGCAGTACTTC; CDR3 protein: CASSLRGGRGTGGHEQYF
V gene: TRBV27; J gene: TRBJ2-1; D gene: TRBD2; clone size: NA; CDR3 DNA: TGTGCCAGCGGGAGGGGTATAGCGTCCGACTACAATGAGCAGTTCTTC; CDR3 protein: CASGRGIASDYNEQFF
V gene: TRBV5-1; J gene: TRBJ1-1; D gene: TRBD1; clone size: NA; CDR3 DNA: TGCGCCAGCAGCTTGCTCTGGACAGGGGTGAACACTGAAGCTTTCTTT; CDR3 protein: CASSLLWTGVNTEAFF
V gene: TRBV10-3; J gene: TRBJ2-3; D gene: TRBD1; clone size: NA; CDR3 DNA: TGTGCCATCAGTGAGACAGTCCCGGGACAGGGGGATACGCAGTATTTT; CDR3 protein: CAISETVPGQGDTQYF
V gene: TRBV5-1; J gene: TRBJ2-3; D gene: TRBD1; clone size: NA; CDR3 DNA: TGCGCCAGCAGCCCAGGACAGGGTGTGGATACGCAGTATTTT; CDR3 protein: CASSPGQGVDTQYF
V gene: TRBV7-3; J gene: TRBJ1-1; D gene: NA; clone size: NA; CDR3 DNA: TGTGCCAGCAGCTTAATGGGTCAAGGGGTGGCCACTGAAGCTTTCTTT; CDR3 protein: CASSLMGQGVATEAFF
V gene: TRBV18; J gene: TRBJ2-2; D gene: NA; clone size: NA; CDR3 DNA: TGTGCCAGCTCACCAATCTCTGGGGTTCCCGGGGAGCTGTTTTTT; CDR3 protein: CASSPISGVPGELFF
V gene: TRBV5-1; J gene: TRBJ1-1; D gene: NA; clone size: NA; CDR3 DNA: TGCGCCAGCAGCCGAGGGGGTATGACGAACACTGAAGCTTTCTTT; CDR3 protein: CASSRGGMTNTEAFF
V gene: TRBV21-1; J gene: TRBJ2-3; D gene: NA; clone size: NA; CDR3 DNA: TGTGCCAGCAGCAAAAGACTAGCGGAGACAGATACGCAGTATTTT; CDR3 protein: CASSKRLAETDTQYF
V gene: TRBV18; J gene: TRBJ1-1; D gene: NA; clone size: NA; CDR3 DNA: TGTGCCAGCTCACCACAGGGGCCGGGAACTGAAGCTTTCTTT; CDR3 protein: CASSPQGPGTEAFF
V gene: TRBV28; J gene: TRBJ1-4; D gene: NA; clone size: NA; CDR3 DNA: TGTGCCAGCAGATTGGGGGATGAAAAACTGTTTTTT; CDR3 protein: CASRLGDEKLFF
V gene: TRBV27; J gene: TRBJ2-2; D gene: NA; clone size: NA; CDR3 DNA: TGTGCCAGCAGTTTACGGGAGCGGACCGGGGAGCTGTTTTTT; CDR3 protein: CASSLRERTGELFF
V gene: TRBV28; J gene: TRBJ1-2; D gene: NA; clone size: NA; CDR3 DNA: TGTGCCAGTTTAAACCAGGGGGGCTACACCTTC; CDR3 protein: CASLNQGGYTF
V gene: TRBV30; J gene: TRBJ2-3; D gene: NA; clone size: NA; CDR3 DNA: TGTGCCTGGCAGGCCCCTCGGGCGCAGTATTTT; CDR3 protein: CAWQAPRAQYF
V gene: TRBV5-1; J gene: TRBJ2-7; D gene: NA; clone size: NA; CDR3 DNA: TGCGCCAGCAGCTTAAGTGGGAGCTCCTACGAGCAGTACTTC; CDR3 protein: CASSLSGSSYEQYF
V gene: TRBV29-1; J gene: TRBJ1-1; D gene: NA; clone size: NA; CDR3 DNA: TGCAGCGTTAGTATGAACACTGAAGCTTTCTTT; CDR3 protein: CSVSMNTEAFF
V gene: TRBV5-1; J gene: TRBJ2-7; D gene: NA; clone size: NA; CDR3 DNA: TGCGCCAGCAGCTTCATTACGGGCTCCTACGAGCAGTACTTC; CDR3 protein: CASSFITGSYEQYF
V gene: TRBV28; J gene: TRBJ1-1; D gene: NA; clone size: NA; CDR3 DNA: TGTGCCAGCAGCCCTGCGAGGGGTGGGGGGTTTAACACTGAAGCTTTCTTT; CDR3 protein: CASSPARGGGFNTEAFF
V gene: TRBV7-3; J gene: TRBJ2-3; D gene: NA; clone size: NA; CDR3 DNA: TGTGCCAGCAGCTTACTTGGCGATACGCAGTATTTT; CDR3 protein: CASSLLGDTQYF
V gene: TRBV6-1; J gene: TRBJ1-1; D gene: NA; clone size: NA; CDR3 DNA: TGTGCCAGCAGTGATCCCCCGGGCACTGAAGCTTTCTTT; CDR3 protein: CASSDPPGTEAFF
V gene: TRBV5-1; J gene: TRBJ2-4; D gene: NA; clone size: NA; CDR3 DNA: TGCGCCAGCAGCTTTCTACAGGGCCCGCAAAACATTCAGTACTTC; CDR3 protein: CASSFLQGPQNIQYF
V gene: TRBV29-1; J gene: TRBJ1-3; D gene: NA; clone size: NA; CDR3 DNA: TGCAGCGTTTCCGGCTTCTCTGGAAACACCATATATTTT; CDR3 protein: CSVSGFSGNTIYF
V gene: TRBV7-8; J gene: TRBJ2-6; D gene: NA; clone size: NA; CDR3 DNA: TGTGCCAGCAGCCCCACGCGGACTGGGGCCAACGTCCTGACTTTC; CDR3 protein: CASSPTRTGANVLTF
V gene: TRBV18; J gene: TRBJ2-1; D gene: TRBD2; clone size: NA; CDR3 DNA: TGTGCCAGCTCACCCCGACTAGCGGGAGGTTCGGGTGAGCAGTTCTTC; CDR3 protein: CASSPRLAGGSGEQFF
V gene: TRBV29-1; J gene: TRBJ1-4; D gene: TRBD1; clone size: NA; CDR3 DNA: TGCAGCGTAAGGACAGGTTTTAATGAAAAACTGTTTTTT; CDR3 protein: CSVRTGFNEKLFF
V gene: TRBV10-1; J gene: TRBJ2-3; D gene: TRBD2; clone size: NA; CDR3 DNA: TGCGCCAGCAGTGAGTGGGGGGAAGCGGGAGTTTGTGTTAGCACAGATACGCAGTATTTT; CDR3 protein: CASSEWGEAGVCVSTDTQYF
V gene: TRBV10-3; J gene: TRBJ2-1; D gene: TRBD2; clone size: NA; CDR3 DNA: TGTGCCATCAGTGAGGTAGCGGGTGAGCAGTTCTTC; CDR3 protein: CAISEVAGEQFF
V gene: TRBV5-1; J gene: TRBJ2-5; D gene: NA; clone size: NA; CDR3 DNA: TGCGCCAACAGCCCATCGGGCCAGGCGATGGAGACCCAGTACTTC; CDR3 protein: CANSPSGQAMETQYF
V gene: TRBV13; J gene: TRBJ2-7; D gene: TRBD2; clone size: NA; CDR3 DNA: TGTGCCAGCAGCGTAGGACTAGCGGGAGGTCCCTACGAGCAGTACTTC; CDR3 protein: CASSVGLAGGPYEQYF
V gene: TRBV6-6; J gene: TRBJ2-2; D gene: TRBD2; clone size: NA; CDR3 DNA: TGTGCCAGCAGCTTCGCGCTAGCGGACACCGGGGAGCTGTTTTTT; CDR3 protein: CASSFALADTGELFF
V gene: TRBV6-5; J gene: TRBJ1-2; D gene: NA; clone size: NA; CDR3 DNA: TGTGCCAGCAGTTACTATTGGGAACCCCTTACTGGCTACACCTTC; CDR3 protein: CASSYYWEPLTGYTF
V gene: TRBV7-9; J gene: TRBJ1-4; D gene: NA; clone size: NA; CDR3 DNA: TGTGCCAGCACCAGGTCCGCAACTAATGAAAAACTGTTTTTT; CDR3 protein: CASTRSATNEKLFF
V gene: TRBV2; J gene: TRBJ1-1; D gene: TRBD1; clone size: NA; CDR3 DNA: TGTGCCGGCGTGGGACAGGGGGCATACACTGAAGCTTTCTTT; CDR3 protein: CAGVGQGAYTEAFF
V gene: TRBV5-1; J gene: TRBJ2-1; D gene: TRBD2; clone size: NA; CDR3 DNA: TGCGCCAGCAGCTTGGTGGGACTAGCGGGAAGCAATGAGCAGTTCTTC; CDR3 protein: CASSLVGLAGSNEQFF